The clone carrying this T cell receptor (beta chain) has more than one count but fewer than ten. This entry comes from a study of blood T cell repertoires in COVID-19. Study details: The analysed material was cDNA or gDNA that came from T cells, B-cell-depleted T cells, or PBMCs.

Recovered status applied to Cohort 3 donors who had two consecutive negative PCRs. It also applied to those with clearance or with symptom resolution. Per the original methods: Reference gene primer amplification gave estimated nucleated cell counts. Some clones are missing from TCRdb's copy, which holds only in-frame ones; the method was immunoSEQ multiplex PCR. V, J and clone size are those of that table, while D and trimming were read from the DNA. The sample consists of fewer than 500,000 clones, about nine tenths of them appearing once. Sequenced input: PBMCs or T cells enriched from blood (not recorded which). This clonotype was sampled from a woman aged 18-30 years who had recovered from COVID-19.

CDR3 bases: TGTGCCAGTAGACCCCTTACGGGACTACCCAGCACAGATACGCAGTATTTT. Translating gives CASRPLTGLPSTDTQYF. The chain is built from TRBV19 and TRBJ2-3; 7 bases are a match to TRBD2. Trimming at V came to 6 bases and at J to 0 bases, leaving 12 bases not matched to a gene. Germline-derived CDR1 and CDR2 are LNHDA and SQIVND (reference sequence). CDR3 length: 17 residues.